What follows describes a single T cell receptor beta chain. Its matching antigen is unknown. The entry originates in a study of cytomegalovirus exposure and HLA in healthy donors. Researchers ran the PCR with 60 Vbeta and 13 Jbeta primers. This table comes from immunoSEQ multiplex PCR, and its TCRdb copy is limited to in-frame clones, with some not included. The table records tens of thousands of clones, about two thirds of them present only once. Germline assignment: CDR1 SGHVS and CDR2 FNYEAQ. This CDR3 contains 14 residues. Trimming stripped 5 bases from V and 1 base from J, with 8 bases between. General study results and limits: Rarity held for most TCR sequences, but there were some public TCRs that occurred in many donors. TCR beta chain V- and J-gene trimming was linked, in a later analysis, to a missense variant in DCLRE1C. TCR beta sequences numbering under 20,000 were associated with HLA alleles at 0.05 false discovery rate in a later analysis. CMV serostatus was the sole immune exposure information available.

The sequence was collected from a man aged 25-45 years in good health and CMV-seropositive. The specimen was PBMCs. The chain is built from TRBV7-6 and TRBJ2-2; D unclear. As DNA, the CDR3 is TGTGCCAGCAGCCGTACAGTGAACACCGGGGAGCTGTTTTTT. It translates to CASSRTVNTGELFF.